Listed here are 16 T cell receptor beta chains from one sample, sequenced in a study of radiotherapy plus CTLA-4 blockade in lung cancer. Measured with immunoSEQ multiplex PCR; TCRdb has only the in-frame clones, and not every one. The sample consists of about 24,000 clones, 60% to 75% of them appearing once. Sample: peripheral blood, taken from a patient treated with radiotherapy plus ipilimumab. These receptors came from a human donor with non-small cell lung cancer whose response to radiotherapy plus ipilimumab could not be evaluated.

The CDR3 DNA follows: TGCAGCGTCCTCCCTGACTATGGCTACACCTTC. This gives the protein CSVLPDYGYTF. This chain uses TRBV29-1 with TRBJ1-2; D call uncertain. Trimming removed 6 bases at V and 3 bases at J, with 8 bases between. The germline gives CDR1 SQVTM, CDR2 ANQGSEA. The CDR3 loop spans 11 amino acids. Based on the CDR3 plus reference TRBV29-1 and TRBJ1-2, the full variable domain is SAVISQKPSRDICQRGTSLTIQCQVDSQVTMMFWYRQQPGQSLTLIATANQGSEATYESGFVIDKFPISRPNLTFSTLTVSNMSPEDSSIYLCSVLPDYGYTFGSGTRLTVV.

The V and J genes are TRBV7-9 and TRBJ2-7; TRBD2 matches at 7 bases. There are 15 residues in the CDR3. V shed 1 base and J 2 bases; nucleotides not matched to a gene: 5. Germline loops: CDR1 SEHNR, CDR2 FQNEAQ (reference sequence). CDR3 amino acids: CASSLVPSGTYEQYF. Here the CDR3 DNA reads TGTGCCAGCAGCTTAGTACCTAGCGGAACCTACGAGCAGTACTTC.

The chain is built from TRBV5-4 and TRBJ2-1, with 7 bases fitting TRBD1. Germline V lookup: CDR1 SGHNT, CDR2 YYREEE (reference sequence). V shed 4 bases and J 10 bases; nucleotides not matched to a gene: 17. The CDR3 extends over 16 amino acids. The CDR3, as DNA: TGTGCCAGCAGCCCGCCTAACAGGGGATTACAATGGGAGCAGTTCTTC. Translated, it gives CASSPPNRGLQWEQFF. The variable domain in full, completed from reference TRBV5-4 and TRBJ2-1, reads ETGVTQSPTHLIKTRGQQVTLRCSSQSGHNTVSWYQQALGQGPQFIFQYYREEENGRGNFPPRFSGLQFPNYSSELNVNALELDDSALYLCASSPPNRGLQWEQFFGPGTRLTVL.

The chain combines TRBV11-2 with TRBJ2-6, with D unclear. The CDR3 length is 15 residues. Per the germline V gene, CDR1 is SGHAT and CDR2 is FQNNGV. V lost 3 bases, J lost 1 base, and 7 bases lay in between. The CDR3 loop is CASSLRWSGANVLTF. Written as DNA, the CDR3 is TGTGCCAGCAGCTTGCGGTGGTCTGGGGCCAACGTCCTGACTTTC.

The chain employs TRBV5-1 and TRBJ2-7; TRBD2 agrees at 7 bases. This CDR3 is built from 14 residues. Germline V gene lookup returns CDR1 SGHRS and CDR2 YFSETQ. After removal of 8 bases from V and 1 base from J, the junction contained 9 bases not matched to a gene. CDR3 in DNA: TGCGCCAGTTCTCCGGGACTAACATCCTACGAGCAGTACTTC. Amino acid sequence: CASSPGLTSYEQYF.

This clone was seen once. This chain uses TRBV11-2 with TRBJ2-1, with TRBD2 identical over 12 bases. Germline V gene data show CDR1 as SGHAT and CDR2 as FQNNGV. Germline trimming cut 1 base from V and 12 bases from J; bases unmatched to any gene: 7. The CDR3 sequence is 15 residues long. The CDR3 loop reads CASSLGLAGGYGQFF. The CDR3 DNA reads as TGTGCCAGCAGCTTAGGCCTAGCGGGAGGGTATGGGCAGTTCTTC.

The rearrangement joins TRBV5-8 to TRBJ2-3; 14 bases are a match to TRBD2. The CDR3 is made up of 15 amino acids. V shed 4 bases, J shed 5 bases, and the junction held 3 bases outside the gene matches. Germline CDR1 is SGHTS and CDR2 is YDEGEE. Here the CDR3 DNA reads TGTGCCAGCAGCACAGGGACTAGCGGGAGAGATACGCAGTATTTT. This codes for CASSTGTSGRDTQYF.

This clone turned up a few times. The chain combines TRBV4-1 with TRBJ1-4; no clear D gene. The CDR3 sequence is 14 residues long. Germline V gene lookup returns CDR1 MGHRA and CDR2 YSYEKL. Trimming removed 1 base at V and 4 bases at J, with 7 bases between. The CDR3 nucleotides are TGCGCCAGCAGCCAAGGCAGTAATAATGAAAAACTGTTTTTT. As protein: CASSQGSNNEKLFF.

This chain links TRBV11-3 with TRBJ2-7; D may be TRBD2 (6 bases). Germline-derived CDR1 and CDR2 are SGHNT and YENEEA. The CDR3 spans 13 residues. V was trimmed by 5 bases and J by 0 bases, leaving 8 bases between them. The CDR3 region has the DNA TGTGCCAGCAGCGTCGGGAGCTCCTACGAGCAGTACTTC. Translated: CASSVGSSYEQYF.

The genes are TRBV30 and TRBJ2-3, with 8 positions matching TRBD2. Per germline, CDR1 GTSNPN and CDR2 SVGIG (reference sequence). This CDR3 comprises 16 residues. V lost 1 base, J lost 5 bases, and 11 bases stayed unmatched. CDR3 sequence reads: CAWSATSALDGDTQYF. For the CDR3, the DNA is TGTGCCTGGAGTGCGACTAGCGCCCTTGACGGAGATACGCAGTATTTT.

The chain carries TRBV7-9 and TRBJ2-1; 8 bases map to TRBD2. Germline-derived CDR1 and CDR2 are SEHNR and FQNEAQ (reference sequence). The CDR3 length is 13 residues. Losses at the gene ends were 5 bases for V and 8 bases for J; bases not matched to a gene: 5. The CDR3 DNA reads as TGTGCCAGCAGCCGGGGGACTAGTTATGAGCAGTTCTTC. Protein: CASSRGTSYEQFF.

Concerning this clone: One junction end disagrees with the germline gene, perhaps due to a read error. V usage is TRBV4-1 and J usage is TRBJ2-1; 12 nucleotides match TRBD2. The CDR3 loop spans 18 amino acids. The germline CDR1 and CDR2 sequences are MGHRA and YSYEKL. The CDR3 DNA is TGCGCCAGCAGCCAAGATGGGATTAGACTAGCGGGAGACAATGGGCAGTTCTTC. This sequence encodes CASSQDGIRLAGDNGQFF.

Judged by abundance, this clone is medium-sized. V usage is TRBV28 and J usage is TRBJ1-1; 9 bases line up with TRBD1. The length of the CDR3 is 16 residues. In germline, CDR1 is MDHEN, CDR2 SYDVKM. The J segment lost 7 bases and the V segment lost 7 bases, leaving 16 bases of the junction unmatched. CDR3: CASKVGSGTGYFEAFF. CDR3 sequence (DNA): TGTGCCAGCAAAGTGGGCTCCGGGACAGGGTATTTTGAAGCTTTCTTT.

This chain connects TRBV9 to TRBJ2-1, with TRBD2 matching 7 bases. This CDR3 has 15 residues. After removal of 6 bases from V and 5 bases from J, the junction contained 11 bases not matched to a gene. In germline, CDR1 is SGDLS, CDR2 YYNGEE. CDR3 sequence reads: CASTVGGTTDNEQFF. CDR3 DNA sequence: TGTGCCAGCACCGTGGGGGGGACTACCGACAATGAGCAGTTCTTC.

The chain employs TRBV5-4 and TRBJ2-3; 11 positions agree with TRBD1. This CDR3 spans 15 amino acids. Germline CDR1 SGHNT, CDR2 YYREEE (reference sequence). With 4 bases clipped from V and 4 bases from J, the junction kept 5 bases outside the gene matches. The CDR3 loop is CASSPDRGRSDTQYF. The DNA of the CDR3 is TGTGCCAGCAGCCCGGACAGGGGGCGGTCAGATACGCAGTATTTT.

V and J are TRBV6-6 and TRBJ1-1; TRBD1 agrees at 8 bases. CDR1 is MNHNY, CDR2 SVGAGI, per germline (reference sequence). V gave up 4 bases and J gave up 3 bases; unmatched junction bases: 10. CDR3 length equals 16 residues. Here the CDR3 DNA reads TGTGCCAGCAGTTCCTCCGGGACAGGCTCTTACACTGAAGCTTTCTTT. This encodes CASSSSGTGSYTEAFF.